This passage covers 10 T cell receptor beta chains from one sample sequenced in a study of blood T cells in healthy people across ages. Through a sample-barcoded 5' primer and a J-beta primer mix, a second PCR was run for roughly 6 to 12 cycles. TCRdb analysed the 5' RACE reads with MiXCR anew, one entry per CDR3 protein. This table has more than 700,000 distinct CDR3 sequences, less than 60% appearing once. The material sequenced was blood. The source of these receptors is an elderly man in good health.

This clonotype was counted only a few times. The chain carries TRBV19 and TRBJ2-1; 12 positions agree with TRBD2. V gave up 7 bases and J gave up 9 bases; unmatched junction bases: 13. The CDR3 runs to 16 residues. Germline V CDR1 and CDR2: LNHDA, SQIVND (reference sequence). This CDR3 reads CASNGGRTSGIREQFF. The CDR3 nucleotides are TGTGCCAGTAACGGAGGCCGGACTAGCGGGATCCGTGAGCAGTTCTTC.

This clonotype was counted ten times or more. The chain combines TRBV3-1 with TRBJ2-1, with D unresolved. V lost 0 bases and J lost 9, with 15 bases in between. CDR1 is LGHDT and CDR2 is YNNKEL in the germline V gene (reference sequence). CDR3 size: 15 residues. As DNA, the CDR3 is TGTGCCAGCAGCCAAGAGCGGCGGTATAGTGGTGAGCAGTTCTTC. It encodes CASSQERRYSGEQFF.

The chain links TRBV7-3 to TRBJ2-1; D is undetermined. Germline lookup yields CDR1 SGHTA and CDR2 FQGTGA. The V gene lost 2 bases and the J gene lost 9 bases, with 11 bases spanning the gap. This CDR3 has 13 amino acids. The CDR3 is CASSLPGLSEQFF. In DNA, the CDR3 is TGTGCCAGCAGCTTACCTGGGCTGAGTGAGCAGTTCTTC.

The V gene is TRBV20-1, the J gene TRBJ2-7; TRBD2 aligns across 8 bases. The V gene end was trimmed by 2 bases and the J gene end by 6 bases; junction bases not matched to a gene: 9. This CDR3 is built from 14 residues. Germline values: CDR1 DFQATT, CDR2 SNEGSKA (reference sequence). CDR3 sequence: CSARPPGLVSEQYF. As DNA, the CDR3 is TGCAGTGCTAGACCCCCGGGACTAGTCTCCGAGCAGTACTTC.

The CDR3 DNA reads as TGTGCCAGCAGCCAAATCACAGGACAGGGGAATGGCTACACCTTC. This sequence encodes CASSQITGQGNGYTF. The chain joins TRBV3-1 to TRBJ1-2, with 9 bases lining up with TRBD1. Germline V lookup: CDR1 LGHDT, CDR2 YNNKEL (reference sequence). V lost 2 bases, J lost 6 bases, and 7 bases stayed unmatched. The CDR3 covers 15 residues.

J is TRBJ1-2 and V is TRBV9; D gene unclear. This CDR3 contains 15 residues. V was cut by 0 bases and J by 1 base, with 10 bases left in between. The germline V gene encodes CDR1 SGDLS and CDR2 YYNGEE. The DNA for the CDR3 is TGTGCCAGCAGCGTAGGTGTAGGGTTTAACTATGGCTACACCTTC. Protein: CASSVGVGFNYGYTF.

The V and J genes are TRBV13 and TRBJ2-7; 7 positions agree with TRBD1. This CDR3 has 15 residues. J gave up 1 base and V 1 base, and 4 bases lay outside the gene matches. In germline, CDR1 is PRHDT, CDR2 FYEKMQ (reference sequence). CDR3 protein: CASSLAKTGSYEQYF. In DNA form, the CDR3 reads TGTGCCAGCAGCTTAGCCAAGACAGGGTCCTACGAGCAGTACTTC.

V and J are TRBV5-1 and TRBJ2-1; TRBD1 is a possible D gene (6 bases). Gene TRBJ2-7 matches the end of the DNA better, so the J call may be wrong. Germline V lookup: CDR1 SGHRS, CDR2 YFSETQ. This CDR3 is 17 amino acids long. CDR3 sequence reads: CASSLMLEQGSYNEQYF. The CDR3 coding sequence is TGCGCCAGCAGCCTTATGCTCGAGCAGGGGAGCTACAATGAGCAGTACTTC.

This clonotype occurred a few times. V is TRBV28 and J is TRBJ2-1; TRBD2 agrees at 10 bases. The ends lost 1 base at V and 6 bases at J; junction bases unmatched: 12. The CDR3 is 18 residues long. The V gene's germline CDR1 is MDHEN and CDR2 SYDVKM. The CDR3 DNA reads as TGTGCCAGCAGTTTATACCTCCGGGCTAGCGGGAGACCCAATGAGCAGTTCTTC. It is translated as CASSLYLRASGRPNEQFF.

This clonotype was detected only once. The junction departs from the called germline gene at one end, perhaps through a read error. The rearrangement joins TRBV7-3 to TRBJ2-5; D perhaps matches TRBD2 (6 bases). The CDR3 runs 14 residues. Per germline, CDR1 SGHTA and CDR2 FQGTGA. CDR3 loop: CSSSPTRRGETQYF. In DNA form, the CDR3 reads TGTTCCAGCAGCCCGACTAGAAGAGGAGAGACCCAGTACTTC.